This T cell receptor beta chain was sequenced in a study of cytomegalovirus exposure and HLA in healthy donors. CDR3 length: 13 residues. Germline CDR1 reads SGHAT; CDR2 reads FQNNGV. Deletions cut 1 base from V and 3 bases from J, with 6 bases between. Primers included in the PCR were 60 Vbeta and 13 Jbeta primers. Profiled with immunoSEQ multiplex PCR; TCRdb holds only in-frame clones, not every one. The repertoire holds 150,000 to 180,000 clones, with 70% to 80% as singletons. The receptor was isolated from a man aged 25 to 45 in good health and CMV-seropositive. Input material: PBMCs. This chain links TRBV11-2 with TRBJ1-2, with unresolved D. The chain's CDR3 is CASSLGADYGYTF. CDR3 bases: TGTGCCAGCAGCTTAGGGGCCGACTATGGCTACACCTTC.